This T cell receptor beta chain emerged from a study of Ad26.COV2.S vaccination and SARS-CoV-2 variants (dated by TCRdb to the early 2020s). About the full investigation: Sequencing of the TCRbeta repertoire served to evaluate the specificity and breadth of SARS-CoV-2-reactive T cell receptors following Ad26.COV2.S vaccination. The TCR-sequenced set comprised about 30 samples: about 19 Ad26.COV2.S vaccine recipients, 5 placebo recipients and 8 SARS-CoV-2 convalescent individuals. What the research found in general, with its limitations: Vaccine and placebo recipients had comparable non-spike TCR breadth, which fits with the vaccine containing only spike. Ad26.COV2.S recipients had higher spike-specific TCR breadth than placebo recipients (P = 0.0014). After vaccination, substantial breadth of spike-specific CD8+ and CD4+ T cell responses was reported. The authors noted that the TCR breadth and depth analyses may have underestimated total T cell responses.

Reading the label with the study, this specimen's time point is: individuals recovered from natural SARS-CoV-2 infection. TCRbeta CDR3 regions were sequenced with the immunoSEQ Assay. After extraction, genomic DNA underwent amplification by bias-controlled multiplex PCR, followed by high-throughput sequencing. The paper's data handling went like this. Collapsing and filtering of sequences were performed to quantify the absolute abundance of each unique TCRbeta CDR3 region. T cell fraction was estimated by normalizing TCRbeta template counts to usable DNA, which was measured by amplifying reference genes present in all nucleated cells. Repertoire TCRs were annotated as SARS-CoV-2-specific when V gene, CDR3 amino acid sequence and J gene were exactly matched to a known reactive TCR set. MIRA supplied the reference SARS-CoV-2 TCR set, which was filtered for enrichment in COVID-19-positive ImmuneCODE repertoires so that public or cross-reactive TCRs were removed. Using the MIRA antigens, annotated TCRs were further analysed by specific ORF or by position within an ORF. Breadth was defined as the number of annotated unique rearrangements divided by the total number of unique productive rearrangements, and depth was defined as the summed frequency of the annotated unique rearrangements. TCR breadth was compared between groups using two-sided Wilcoxon rank-sum tests. In TCRdb, the immuneACCESS table is reduced to in-frame sequences with V and J assigned. These tables do not hold every clone; where another copy was compared, an unresolved V gene accounts for under half, and the others remain unexplained. For V, J and clone size, that table is used; D and trimming come from the DNA. Present in this sample are around 370,000 clones, about 90% of which were seen just once. Jointly, the top ten make up 3.5% to 4.5% of the sample.

From the cysteine through the phenylalanine, the CDR3 covers 12 amino acids. Solely the CDR3 DNA is kept, with 36 bases framed from the first base. At the junction V is shortened by 8 bases and J by 7 bases; bases outside the gene matches: 0. According to the germline V gene (reference sequence), CDR1 reads LNHDA and CDR2 reads SQIVND. Of note for this clone: Which antigen it targets is not known. No base qualities exist here, and no much larger clone lies one base off it.

The chain is assembled from TRBV19 and TRBJ1-6; 9 junctional bases match TRBD1. The sequence came from a human donor who had recovered from COVID-19. Here the sequenced sample was peripheral blood, taken after recovery from COVID-19. CDR3 sequence: CASGTGNSPLHF. In nucleotide form, the sequence is TGTGCCAGTGGGACAGGGAATTCACCCCTCCACTTT.